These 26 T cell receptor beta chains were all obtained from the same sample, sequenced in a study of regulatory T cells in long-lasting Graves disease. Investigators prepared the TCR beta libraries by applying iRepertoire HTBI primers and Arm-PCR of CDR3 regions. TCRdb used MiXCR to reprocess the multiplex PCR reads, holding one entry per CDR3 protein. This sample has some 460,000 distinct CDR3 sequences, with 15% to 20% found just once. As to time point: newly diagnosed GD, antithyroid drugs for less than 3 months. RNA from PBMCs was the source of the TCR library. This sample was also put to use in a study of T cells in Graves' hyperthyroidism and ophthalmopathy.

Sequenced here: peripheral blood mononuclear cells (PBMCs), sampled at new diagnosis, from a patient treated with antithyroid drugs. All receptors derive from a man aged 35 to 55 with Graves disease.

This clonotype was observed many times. The CDR3 nucleotides read TGCAGTGCTAGAGGGGACAAGTACGGGGCCAACGTCCTGACTTTC. Translated, it gives CSARGDKYGANVLTF. The chain has TRBV20-1 and TRBJ2-6, with a possible D match to TRBD1 (6 bases). Germline V gene data show CDR1 as DFQATT and CDR2 as SNEGSKA (reference sequence). V was trimmed by 1 base and J by 4 bases, leaving 11 bases between them. The CDR3 totals 15 residues.

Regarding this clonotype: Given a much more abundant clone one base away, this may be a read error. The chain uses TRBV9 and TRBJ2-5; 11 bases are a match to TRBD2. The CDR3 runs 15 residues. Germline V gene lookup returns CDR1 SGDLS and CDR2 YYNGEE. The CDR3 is CASSEGGLAGETRYF. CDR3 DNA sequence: TGTGCCAGCAGCGAGGGAGGACTAGCGGGCGAGACCCGGTACTTC.

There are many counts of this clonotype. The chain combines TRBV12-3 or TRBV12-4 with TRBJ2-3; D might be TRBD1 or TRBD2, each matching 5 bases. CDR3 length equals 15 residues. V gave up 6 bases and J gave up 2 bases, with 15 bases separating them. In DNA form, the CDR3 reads TGTGCCAGCAGCCGAGGGGCCGCCGCCACAGATACGCAGTATTTT. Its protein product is CASSRGAAATDTQYF.

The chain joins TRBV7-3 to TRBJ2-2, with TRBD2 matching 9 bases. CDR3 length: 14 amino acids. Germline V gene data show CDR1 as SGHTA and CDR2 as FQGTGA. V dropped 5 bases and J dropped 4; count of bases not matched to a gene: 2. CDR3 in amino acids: CASSTGLATGELFF. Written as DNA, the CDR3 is TGTGCCAGCAGCACGGGACTAGCCACCGGGGAGCTGTTTTTT.

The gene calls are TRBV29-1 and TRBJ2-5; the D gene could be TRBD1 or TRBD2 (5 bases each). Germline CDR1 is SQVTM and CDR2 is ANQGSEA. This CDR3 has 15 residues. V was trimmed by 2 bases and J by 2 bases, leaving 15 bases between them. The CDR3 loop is CSVELTEGQQETQYF. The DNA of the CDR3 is TGCAGCGTTGAATTAACAGAGGGGCAGCAAGAGACCCAGTACTTC.

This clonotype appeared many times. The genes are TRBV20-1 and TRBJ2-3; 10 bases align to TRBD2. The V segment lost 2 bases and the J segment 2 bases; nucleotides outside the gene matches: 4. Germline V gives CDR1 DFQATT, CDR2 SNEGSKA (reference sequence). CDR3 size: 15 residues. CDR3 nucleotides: TGCAGTGCTAGACAACTAGCGGGGCACACAGATACGCAGTATTTT. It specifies CSARQLAGHTDTQYF.

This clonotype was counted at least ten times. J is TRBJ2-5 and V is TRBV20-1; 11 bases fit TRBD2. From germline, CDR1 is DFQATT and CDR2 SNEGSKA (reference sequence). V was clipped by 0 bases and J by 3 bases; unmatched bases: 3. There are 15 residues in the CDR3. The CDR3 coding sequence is TGCAGTGCTAGAGATCTACTAGCGGGAGAAGAGACCCAGTACTTC. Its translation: CSARDLLAGEETQYF.

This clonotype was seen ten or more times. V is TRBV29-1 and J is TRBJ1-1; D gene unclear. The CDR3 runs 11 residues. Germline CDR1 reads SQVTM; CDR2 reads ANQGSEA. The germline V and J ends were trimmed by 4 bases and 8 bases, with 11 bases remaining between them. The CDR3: CSVALFTEAFF. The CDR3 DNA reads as TGCAGCGTTGCGCTCTTTACGGAAGCTTTCTTT.

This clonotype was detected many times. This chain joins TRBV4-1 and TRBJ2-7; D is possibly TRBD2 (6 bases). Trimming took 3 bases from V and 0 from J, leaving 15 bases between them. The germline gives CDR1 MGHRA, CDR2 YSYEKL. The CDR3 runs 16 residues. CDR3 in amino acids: CASSHNPAGSSYEQYF. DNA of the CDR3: TGCGCCAGCAGCCACAACCCGGCGGGGAGCTCCTACGAGCAGTACTTC.

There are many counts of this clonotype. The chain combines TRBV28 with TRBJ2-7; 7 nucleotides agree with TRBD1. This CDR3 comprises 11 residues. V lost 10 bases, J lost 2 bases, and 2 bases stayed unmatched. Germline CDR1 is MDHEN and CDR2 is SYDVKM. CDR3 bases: TGTGCCACCACAGGGGCCTACGAGCAGTACTTC. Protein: CATTGAYEQYF. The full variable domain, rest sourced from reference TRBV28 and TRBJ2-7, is DVKVTQSSRYLVKRTGEKVFLECVQDMDHENMFWYRQDPGLGLRLIYFSYDVKMKEKGDIPEGYSVSREKKERFSLILESASTNQTSMYLCATTGAYEQYFGPGTRLTVT.

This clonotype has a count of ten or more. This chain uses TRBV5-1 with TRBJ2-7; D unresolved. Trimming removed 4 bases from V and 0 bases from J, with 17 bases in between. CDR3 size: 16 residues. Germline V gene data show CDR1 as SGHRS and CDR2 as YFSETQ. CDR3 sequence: CASSAGRSISSYEQYF. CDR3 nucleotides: TGCGCCAGCAGCGCCGGACGGTCGATCAGCTCCTACGAGCAGTACTTC.

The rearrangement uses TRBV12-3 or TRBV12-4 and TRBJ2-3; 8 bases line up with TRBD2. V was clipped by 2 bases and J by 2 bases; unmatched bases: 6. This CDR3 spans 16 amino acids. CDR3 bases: TGTGCCAGCAGTTTATCATCGGGAGGGCACACAGATACGCAGTATTTT. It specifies CASSLSSGGHTDTQYF.

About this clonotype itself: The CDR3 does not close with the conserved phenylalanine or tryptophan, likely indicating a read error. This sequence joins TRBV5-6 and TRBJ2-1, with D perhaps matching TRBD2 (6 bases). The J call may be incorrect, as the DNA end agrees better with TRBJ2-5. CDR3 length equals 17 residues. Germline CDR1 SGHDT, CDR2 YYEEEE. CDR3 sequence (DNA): TGTGCCAGCAGCTCTGTCGGGGGAGTCGTTTTGGGAGAGACCCAGTACTCC. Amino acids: CASSSVGGVVLGETQYS.

The CDR3 region is CASSESGRAGNTIYF. CDR3 nucleotides: TGTGCCAGCAGTGAATCGGGCAGGGCTGGAAACACCATATATTTT. The chain combines TRBV25-1 with TRBJ1-3; possibly TRBD1 for D (5 bases). In germline, CDR1 is MGHDK, CDR2 SYGVNS. The ends were cut back, 1 base at V and 2 bases at J, with 9 bases in the middle. The CDR3 is 15 residues long.

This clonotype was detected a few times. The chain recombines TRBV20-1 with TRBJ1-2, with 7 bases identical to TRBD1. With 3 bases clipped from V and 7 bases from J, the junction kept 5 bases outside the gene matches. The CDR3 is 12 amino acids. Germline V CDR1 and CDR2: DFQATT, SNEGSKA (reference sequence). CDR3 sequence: CSASLRTGGYTF. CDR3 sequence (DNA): TGCAGTGCTAGCCTCAGGACAGGTGGCTACACCTTC.

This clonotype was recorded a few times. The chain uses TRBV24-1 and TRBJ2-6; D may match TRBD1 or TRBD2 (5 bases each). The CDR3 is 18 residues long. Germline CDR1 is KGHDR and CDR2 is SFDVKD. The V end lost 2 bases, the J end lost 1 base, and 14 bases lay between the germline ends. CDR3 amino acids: CATSDSRDGPSGANVLTF. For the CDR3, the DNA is TGTGCCACCAGTGATTCACGGGACGGGCCGTCTGGGGCCAACGTCCTGACTTTC.

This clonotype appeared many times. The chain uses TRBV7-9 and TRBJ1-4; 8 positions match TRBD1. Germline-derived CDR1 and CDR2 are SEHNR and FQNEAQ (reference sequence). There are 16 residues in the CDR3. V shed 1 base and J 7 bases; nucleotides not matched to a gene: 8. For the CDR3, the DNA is TGTGCCAGCAGCTTAGTCCTCAGGGGGCTGGCTGAAAAACTGTTTTTT. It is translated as CASSLVLRGLAEKLFF.

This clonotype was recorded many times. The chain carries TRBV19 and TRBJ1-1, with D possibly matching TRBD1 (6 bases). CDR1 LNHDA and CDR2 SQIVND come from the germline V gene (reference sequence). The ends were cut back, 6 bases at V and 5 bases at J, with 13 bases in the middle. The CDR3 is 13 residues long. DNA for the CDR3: TGTGCCAGTAGGCCACAGGGAGAAACTGAAGCTTTCTTT. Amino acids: CASRPQGETEAFF.

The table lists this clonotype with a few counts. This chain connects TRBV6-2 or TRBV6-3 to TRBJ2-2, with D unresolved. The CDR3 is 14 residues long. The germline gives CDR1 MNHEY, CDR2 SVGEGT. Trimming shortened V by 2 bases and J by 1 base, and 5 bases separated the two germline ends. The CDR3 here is CASSYDGNTGELFF. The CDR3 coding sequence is TGTGCCAGCAGTTACGATGGGAACACCGGGGAGCTGTTTTTT.

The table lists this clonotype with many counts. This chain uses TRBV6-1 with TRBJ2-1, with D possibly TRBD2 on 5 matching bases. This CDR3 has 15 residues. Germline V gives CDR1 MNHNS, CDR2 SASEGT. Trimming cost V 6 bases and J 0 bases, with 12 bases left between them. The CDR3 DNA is TGTGCCAGCAGCGAGGGAATTGGCTCCTACAATGAGCAGTTCTTC. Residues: CASSEGIGSYNEQFF.

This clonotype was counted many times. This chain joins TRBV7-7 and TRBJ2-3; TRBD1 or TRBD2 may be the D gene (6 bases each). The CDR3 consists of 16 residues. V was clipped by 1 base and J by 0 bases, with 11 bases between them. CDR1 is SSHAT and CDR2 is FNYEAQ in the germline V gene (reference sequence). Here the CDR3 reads CASSLGGGTSTDTQYF. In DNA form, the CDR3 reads TGTGCCAGCAGCTTAGGAGGGGGGACGAGCACAGATACGCAGTATTTT.

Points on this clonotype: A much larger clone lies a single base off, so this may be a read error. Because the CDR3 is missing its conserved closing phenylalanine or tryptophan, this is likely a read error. The CDR3, as DNA: TGTGCCTGGAGTTTGGGGGGGCCAACTGAAGCTTTCCTT. Amino acid sequence: CAWSLGGPTEAFL. The rearrangement uses TRBV30 and TRBJ1-1; possible D gene TRBD1, 6 bases. The V and J ends lost 2 bases and 5 bases respectively, with 12 bases between them. The CDR3 has 13 residues. Germline loops: CDR1 GTSNPN, CDR2 SVGIG (reference sequence).

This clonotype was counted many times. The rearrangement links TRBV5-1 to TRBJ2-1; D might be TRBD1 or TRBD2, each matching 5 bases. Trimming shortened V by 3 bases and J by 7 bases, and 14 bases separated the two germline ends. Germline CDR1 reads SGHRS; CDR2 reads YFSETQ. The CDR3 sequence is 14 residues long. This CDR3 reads CASSSQGRFNEQFF. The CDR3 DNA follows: TGCGCCAGCAGCTCCCAGGGACGGTTTAATGAGCAGTTCTTC.

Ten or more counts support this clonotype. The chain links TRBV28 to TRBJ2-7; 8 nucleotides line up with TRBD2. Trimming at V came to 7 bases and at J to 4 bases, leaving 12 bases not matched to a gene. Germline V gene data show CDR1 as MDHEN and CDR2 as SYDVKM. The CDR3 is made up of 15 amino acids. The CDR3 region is CASTNGGGAGYEQYF. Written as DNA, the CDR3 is TGTGCCAGCACCAACGGGGGGGGAGCCGGGTACGAGCAGTACTTC.

The CDR3, as DNA: TGTGCCAGCAGCCCACAAGCTGTCAGCTATGGCTACACCTTC. The encoded protein is CASSPQAVSYGYTF. The J gene is TRBJ1-2, the V gene TRBV5-6, with unresolved D. The V gene's germline CDR1 is SGHDT and CDR2 YYEEEE. The V gene lost 4 bases and the J gene lost 4 bases, with 14 bases spanning the gap. The CDR3 is made up of 14 amino acids.

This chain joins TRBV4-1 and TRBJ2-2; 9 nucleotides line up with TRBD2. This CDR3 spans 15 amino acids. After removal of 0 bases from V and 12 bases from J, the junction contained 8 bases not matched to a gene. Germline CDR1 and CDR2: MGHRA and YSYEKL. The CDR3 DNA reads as TGCGCCAGCAGCCAAGAGTCTAGCGGGATTGGAAAGCTGTTTTTT. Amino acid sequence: CASSQESSGIGKLFF.